These T cell receptor beta chains were read from a single sample in a study of OX40 agonist ivuxolimab in advanced cancers. Sequencing used immunoSEQ multiplex PCR; TCRdb keeps in-frame clones, though not all of them. The data contain approximately 46,000 clones, 77% of them singletons. Sequencing used CD4+ or CD8+ T cells sorted from blood, obtained in a trial of the OX40 agonist ivuxolimab. The receptors derive from an adult with an advanced solid tumor such as melanoma, head and neck, liver or kidney cancer. Each CDR3 is given with its conserved first and last residue. Fields, in order: clone size, J gene, V gene, D gene, CDR3 DNA, CDR3 protein. The D gene is left open where the match is weak. Some rows mark clone size as missing; the rest say once, few, many or name a class of expanded clone.

NA,TRBJ2-7,TRBV12-5,NA,TGTGCTAGTGGTTCGTCAGACTCAAAGCAGTACTTC,CASGSSDSKQYF
NA,TRBJ1-1,TRBV5-1,NA,TGCGCCAGCGGAACAGGGTACACTGAAGCTTTCTTT,CASGTGYTEAFF
few,TRBJ2-1,TRBV5-1,TRBD2,TGCGCCAGCAGTCAGCCCGGGACTAGCAGCAATGAGCAGTTCTTC,CASSQPGTSSNEQFF
NA,TRBJ1-1,TRBV16,TRBD1,TGTGCCAGCAGCCCCCGACAGGGTTCCACTGAAGCTTTCTTT,CASSPRQGSTEAFF
few,TRBJ2-1,TRBV18,TRBD2,TGTGCCAGCTCGCCCACTGCGGGACTAGCGGGAGTGAACAATGAGCAGTTCTTC,CASSPTAGLAGVNNEQFF
NA,TRBJ2-2,TRBV19,TRBD2,TGTGCCAGTAGTATCGGGACTAGCTTCGGGGAGCTGTTTTTT,CASSIGTSFGELFF
NA,TRBJ2-2,TRBV5-4,TRBD2,TGTGCCAGCAGCGGGAGACTAGCAGCATCCCCCGGGGAGCTGTTTTTT,CASSGRLAASPGELFF
NA,TRBJ1-6,TRBV5-1,NA,TGCGCCAGCAGCTTGGGGACATTCAATAGGGTTAATTCACCCCTCCACTTT,CASSLGTFNRVNSPLHF
NA,TRBJ2-1,TRBV19,TRBD2,TGTGCCAGTAGTGGTCTAATGAGCGGGAGCTCCTACAATGAGCAGTTCTTC,CASSGLMSGSSYNEQFF
few,TRBJ2-3,TRBV11-2,NA,TGTGCCAGCAGCTTAGCGGAAGATACGCAGTATTTT,CASSLAEDTQYF
NA,TRBJ2-1,TRBV19,TRBD1,TGTGCCAGTAGTAGGGCGGGACAGGTCCACAATGAGCAGTTCTTC,CASSRAGQVHNEQFF
NA,TRBJ2-4,TRBV10-3,TRBD2,TGTGCCCATTCGGCGGGAGCCGAAAACATTCAGTACTTC,CAHSAGAENIQYF
NA,TRBJ2-7,TRBV2,NA,TGTGCCAGCAGTGAAGCGCATCAAACGGGTTACGAGCAGTACTTC,CASSEAHQTGYEQYF
NA,TRBJ2-5,TRBV10-1,NA,TGCGCCAGCAGTCGTTATAGCGGCCAAGAGACCCAGTACTTC,CASSRYSGQETQYF
NA,TRBJ1-1,TRBV18,TRBD1,TGTGCCAGCTCACCACGTTCATGGAGCGACAGGGGGTTCAGTGAAGCTTTCTTT,CASSPRSWSDRGFSEAFF
NA,TRBJ2-7,TRBV27,TRBD2,TGTGCCAGCAGTTTAGGGTTACTAGCGGGAGTCGGCGAGCAGTACTTC,CASSLGLLAGVGEQYF
NA,TRBJ1-4,TRBV12-5,NA,TGTGCTAGTGGTCTCCAGGGGAGGAGTGAAAAACTGTTTTTT,CASGLQGRSEKLFF
NA,TRBJ2-7,TRBV20-1,NA,TGCAGTGGAGGTTGGAACGAGCAGTACTTC,CSGGWNEQYF
NA,TRBJ1-5,TRBV7-4,NA,TGTGCCAGCAGCGCGAGGTTTGGAAGCAATCAGCCCCAGCATTTT,CASSARFGSNQPQHF
NA,TRBJ1-2,TRBV6-1,NA,TGTGCCAGTAGTACGATCCAGGGATGGGCTGGCTACACCTTC,CASSTIQGWAGYTF
few,TRBJ2-5,TRBV7-9,TRBD1,TGTGCCAGCAGCTTAGGGGACAGGTTCCAAGAGACCCAGTACTTC,CASSLGDRFQETQYF
NA,TRBJ2-1,TRBV6-1,TRBD1,TGTGCCAGCAGAGGCGACAGGGGAGGTTCCAATGAGCAGTTCTTC,CASRGDRGGSNEQFF
NA,TRBJ2-2,TRBV5-5,TRBD2,TGTGCCAGCAGCTTCTCTATTGCGGGAGGGACCACCGGGGAGCTGTTTTTT,CASSFSIAGGTTGELFF
NA,TRBJ2-3,TRBV6-1,NA,TGTGCCAGCAGTGAGGGAAGGAGGGGGCGAGGCACAGATACGCAGTATTTT,CASSEGRRGRGTDTQYF
NA,TRBJ2-2,TRBV5-4,TRBD1,TGTGCCAGCAGCTTGGGAGGGACAGGGAACACCGGGGAGCTGTTTTTT,CASSLGGTGNTGELFF
NA,TRBJ2-7,TRBV4-1,TRBD2,TGTGCCAGCAGCCAAGAGACTAGCGGGATGGGTGACGAGCAGTACTTC,CASSQETSGMGDEQYF
NA,TRBJ2-7,TRBV29-1,NA,TGCAGCGTTGAACAGGGGGGGTCCGAGCAGTACTTC,CSVEQGGSEQYF
NA,TRBJ2-7,TRBV19,TRBD2,TGTGCCAGTAGTACCGGGACTAGCGGAGCCTACGAGCAGTACTTC,CASSTGTSGAYEQYF
NA,TRBJ1-5,TRBV4-1,NA,TGCGCCAGCAGCCCCCTATGGGGTGGGAATCAGCCCCAGCATTTT,CASSPLWGGNQPQHF
NA,TRBJ2-5,TRBV30,TRBD2,TGTGCCTGCCAGTCTGGCGGGAGTCGGAAGACCCAGTACTTC,CACQSGGSRKTQYF
few,TRBJ2-2,TRBV19,TRBD1,TGTGCCAGTAGAGGACAGGGACCCGGGGAGCTGTTTTTT,CASRGQGPGELFF
NA,TRBJ1-2,TRBV6-5,TRBD1,TGTGCCACTGCACAGGGGGCTCGGGGCTACACCTTC,CATAQGARGYTF
few,TRBJ2-7,TRBV6-5,NA,TGTGCCAGCAGCCAGTTCCGGGGCGAGCAGTACTTC,CASSQFRGEQYF
NA,TRBJ2-3,TRBV6-1,TRBD2,TGTGCCAGCAGCGCAGGGACTAGCGGGGCTGAGGCGCAGTATTTT,CASSAGTSGAEAQYF
NA,TRBJ1-4,TRBV5-1,NA,TGCGCCAGCACCCCCGACTTTGGGACTAATGAAAAGCTGTTTTTT,CASTPDFGTNEKLFF
NA,TRBJ2-7,TRBV18,TRBD1,TGTGCCAGCTCACCTGACAGGGAGACCTACGAGCAGTACTTC,CASSPDRETYEQYF
few,TRBJ1-1,TRBV2,NA,TGTGCCAGCAGGCCCGGGGAAGGGAGTGAAGCTTTCTTT,CASRPGEGSEAFF
once,TRBJ2-1,TRBV9,NA,TGTGCCAGCAGCGTAGGGCGGGATGAGCAGTTCTTC,CASSVGRDEQFF
NA,TRBJ2-3,TRBV27,NA,TGTGCCAGCAGTCAGACCTCTAGCACAGATACGCAGTATTTT,CASSQTSSTDTQYF
NA,TRBJ2-3,TRBV28,NA,TGTGCCAGCGCCTCCTCTCTGTTAGCGCAGTATTTT,CASASSLLAQYF
NA,TRBJ1-4,TRBV15,NA,TGTGCCACCAGCAGAGATCGGTCGGGGCGGGGGCGCCGGGAAAAACTGTTTTTT,CATSRDRSGRGRREKLFF
NA,TRBJ2-7,TRBV5-4,TRBD1,TGTGCCAGCAGCTTTGGGGGACAGAGAAACTACGAGCAGTACTTC,CASSFGGQRNYEQYF
NA,TRBJ1-2,TRBV15,NA,TGTGCCACCAGTCAGACAGGCTATGGCTACACCTTC,CATSQTGYGYTF
NA,TRBJ2-3,TRBV27,TRBD1,TGTGCCAGCAGTTTCTCCGGGACAGGGGGTTTGGGGGATACGCAGTATTTT,CASSFSGTGGLGDTQYF
NA,TRBJ1-2,TRBV7-8,NA,TGTGCCAGCAGCCCTGGCCCCAGCGGCTACACCTTC,CASSPGPSGYTF
NA,TRBJ1-2,TRBV6-6,NA,TGTGCCAGCACGAGCACGGGCTATGGCTACACCTTC,CASTSTGYGYTF
NA,TRBJ1-4,TRBV18,NA,TGTGCCAGCTCATCAAGTGGGGGCCGTGGTGATGAAAAACTGTTTTTT,CASSSSGGRGDEKLFF
few,TRBJ2-2,TRBV14,NA,TGTGCCAGCCGACTGGGCCCCGGGGAGCTGTTTTTT,CASRLGPGELFF
few,TRBJ2-5,TRBV7-6,NA,TGTGCCAGCAGCTTAGCGGGGAAGGCGCAAGAGACCCAGTACTTC,CASSLAGKAQETQYF
NA,TRBJ1-2,TRBV13,TRBD1,TGTGCCAGCAGCTTAGGTATAGGGGGCAACTATGGCTACACCTTC,CASSLGIGGNYGYTF
NA,TRBJ2-2,TRBV11-3,TRBD2,TGTGCCAGCAGCCTGGGACTAGCGGGGAACACCGGGGAGCTGTTTTTT,CASSLGLAGNTGELFF
NA,TRBJ2-7,TRBV7-9,NA,TGCGCCAGCAGCCAAGTACCCCCTCGACGGGAAAGCTCCTACGAGCAGTACTTC,CASSQVPPRRESSYEQYF
NA,TRBJ2-1,TRBV5-4,TRBD2,TGTGCCAGCAGCTTGGGGGGGACTAGCGGAACCGAGCAGTTCTTC,CASSLGGTSGTEQFF
few,TRBJ2-5,TRBV12-5,TRBD2,TGTGCTAGTGGTTTGGGACTAGCGGGAACAGAGACCCAGTACTTC,CASGLGLAGTETQYF
few,TRBJ1-2,TRBV28,NA,TGTGCCAGCAGTCCCGGACAGTCTATTTATGGCTACACCTTC,CASSPGQSIYGYTF